Here is one T cell receptor (beta chain) with its context. Its antigen is undetermined. This entry comes from a study of persistence of HIV-infected CD4 T cells. For the study at large: The sample holds CD4+ T cells responsive to CMV or HIV-1 Gag. Findings and limits, study-wide: Antigen-responding cells were enriched for degenerate expanded CDR3beta sequences. Proviral oligoclonality tracked with TCR oligoclonality within the same sorted cells.

Sequencing used immunoSEQ version 4 in survey mode. Only in-frame clones appear in the TCRdb table, and some are missing; sequencing was by immunoSEQ multiplex PCR. The sample holds tens of thousands of clones; more than 75% are singletons and the top ten take around 6.6%. The V segment lost 0 bases and the J segment 8 bases; nucleotides outside the gene matches: 18. The germline CDR1 and CDR2 sequences are LGHDT and YNNKEL (reference sequence). The CDR3 length is 20 residues. Lysates of CMV-infected fibroblasts at 9 to 10 ug/mL stimulated these cells. Memory cells lacking CD40L and CD69 with high CD45RO were sorted.

The gene calls are TRBV3-1 (or the pseudogene TRBV3-2) and TRBJ2-1; 11 bases align to TRBD2. The input for sequencing was CD4+ T cells sorted from PBMCs after approximately 19-hour stimulation, taken from a patient who received antiretroviral therapy. The source is an adult woman with HIV who was CMV-seropositive. CDR3 DNA sequence: TGTGCCAGCAGCCAAGATCTGGTGCGGATTAGCGGGGGGGCGATGGATGAGCAGTTCTTC. Residues: CASSQDLVRISGGAMDEQFF.